These 21 T cell receptor beta chains were sequenced from one sample in a study of T cells in Graves' hyperthyroidism and ophthalmopathy. There were TCR beta CDR3 regions amplified from RNA transcripts. The HTBI primer set was used in a first-round RT-PCR of the TCR CDR3. A single record per CDR3 protein comes from TCRdb applying MiXCR to the multiplex PCR reads. The table shows around 190,000 distinct CDR3 sequences, with less than 20% occurring only once. The sample comprised blood. These receptors all come from a woman between 45 and 65 years old with Graves' hyperthyroidism.

The chain employs TRBV6-5 and TRBJ2-3, with 7 bases that match TRBD2. Trimming removed 0 bases from V and 3 bases from J; junction bases left unmatched: 6. CDR3 length: 16 amino acids. Germline V gene lookup returns CDR1 MNHEY and CDR2 SVGAGI. This CDR3 is CASSYSASGATDTQYF. CDR3 sequence (DNA): TGTGCCAGCAGTTACTCAGCCAGCGGGGCTACAGATACGCAGTATTTT.

This clonotype was seen many times. The V gene is TRBV19, the J gene TRBJ1-1, with D perhaps TRBD1 (6 bases). Trimming stripped 7 bases from V and 3 bases from J, with 21 bases between. The CDR3 consists of 16 residues. Germline V CDR1 and CDR2: LNHDA, SQIVND (reference sequence). The CDR3 is CASTRGRGEGDTEAFF. CDR3 DNA sequence: TGTGCCAGTACCCGAGGGAGAGGGGAGGGGGACACTGAAGCTTTCTTT.

This clonotype has at least ten counts. The chain uses TRBV28 and TRBJ1-1; D call uncertain. The germline V gene has CDR1 MDHEN and CDR2 SYDVKM. This CDR3 comprises 13 residues. The V end was cut by 7 bases, the J end by 1 base, with 10 bases between. The CDR3 DNA reads TGTGCCAGCACCCTAACGGAGAACACTGAAGCTTTCTTT. It specifies CASTLTENTEAFF.

This clonotype was found many times. The chain uses TRBV30 and TRBJ2-1; no clear D. V lost 4 bases and J lost 1, with 5 bases in between. The CDR3 is 12 amino acids. Germline CDR1 GTSNPN, CDR2 SVGIG (reference sequence). CDR3 bases: TGTGCCTGGACCCTATCCTACAATGAGCAGTTCTTC. Amino acid sequence: CAWTLSYNEQFF.

The sample holds many counts of this clonotype. The chain uses TRBV11-2 and TRBJ1-6; a possible D gene is TRBD1 (5 bases). The CDR3 covers 13 residues. Germline CDR1 and CDR2: SGHAT and FQNNGV. Trimming took off 5 bases at V and 10 bases at J, with 12 bases between the two ends. The CDR3 region is CASSAAGPSPLHF. The CDR3 region has the DNA TGTGCCAGCAGCGCCGCAGGGCCCTCACCCCTCCACTTT.

This clonotype was seen only a few times. The chain uses TRBV20-1 and TRBJ1-1; TRBD1 is a possible D gene (5 bases). V was cut by 5 bases and J by 3 bases, with 13 bases left in between. Germline CDR1 DFQATT, CDR2 SNEGSKA (reference sequence). The CDR3 loop spans 13 amino acids. As DNA, the CDR3 is TGCAGTGCTTCCCGAGGGGCGTACACTGAAGCTTTCTTT. Its protein is CSASRGAYTEAFF.

This clonotype was recorded at least ten times. The chain recombines TRBV7-2 with TRBJ2-5, with 10 positions matching TRBD2. This CDR3 spans 19 amino acids. Trimming cost V 5 bases and J 1 base; bases outside gene matches: 16. In germline, CDR1 is SGHTA, CDR2 FQGNSA. CDR3 in amino acids: CASSPRTSGAGRPQETQYF. The CDR3 coding sequence is TGTGCCAGCAGCCCCCGGACTAGCGGAGCGGGGCGACCCCAAGAGACCCAGTACTTC.

The chain recombines TRBV4-1 with TRBJ2-7; the D gene is possibly TRBD1 (5 bases). This CDR3 region has 16 residues. The germline V gene has CDR1 MGHRA and CDR2 YSYEKL. V dropped 0 bases and J dropped 3 bases, with 15 bases sitting between them. CDR3 in DNA: TGCGCCAGCAGCCAAGAATTCGGTTTGGACAACTACGAGCAGTACTTC. Translating it yields CASSQEFGLDNYEQYF.

In this sample, this clonotype turned up many times. V and J are TRBV30 and TRBJ2-5; TRBD1 matches 7 bases. V lost 2 bases and J lost 2; bases outside the gene matches: 2. This CDR3 comprises 13 residues. Germline V gene data show CDR1 as GTSNPN and CDR2 as SVGIG (reference sequence). CDR3 DNA: TGTGCCTGGAGTCCGGGACAGCAAGAGACCCAGTACTTC. The encoded protein is CAWSPGQQETQYF.

Points on this clonotype: Because the CDR3 is missing its conserved closing phenylalanine or tryptophan, this is likely a read error. J is TRBJ1-2 and V is TRBV28; D remains ambiguous. V dropped 6 bases and J dropped 4 bases, with 15 bases sitting between them. The CDR3 length is 14 residues. CDR1 and CDR2 from the germline V gene are MDHEN and SYDVKM. This CDR3 reads CASSPGKVVYGYTL. The CDR3 nucleotides read TGTGCCAGCAGCCCGGGGAAGGTCGTCTATGGCTACACCCTC.

This clonotype occurred a few times. One end of the junction fails to match germline, which may point to a read error. The chain uses TRBV5-5 and TRBJ1-2; D gene unclear. Germline assignment: CDR1 SGHKS and CDR2 YYEKEE (reference sequence). This CDR3 has 13 residues. Here the CDR3 DNA reads TGTGTCAGCAGCCTTGGGAGGGACTATGGCTACACCTTC. Translating it yields CVSSLGRDYGYTF.

This clonotype was recorded many times. The rearrangement joins TRBV7-3 to TRBJ2-1; TRBD1 aligns across 9 bases. The length of the CDR3 is 15 residues. V shed 5 bases and J 7 bases; nucleotides not matched to a gene: 9. Per the germline V gene, CDR1 is SGHTA and CDR2 is FQGTGA. The CDR3 DNA reads as TGTGCCAGCAGCACCCCGGGACAGGGCCTGAATGAGCAGTTCTTC. Its translation is CASSTPGQGLNEQFF.

This clonotype has a handful of counts. This chain connects TRBV7-9 to TRBJ2-2; the match to TRBD2 covers 8 bases. Germline V lookup: CDR1 SEHNR, CDR2 FQNEAQ (reference sequence). CDR3 length equals 12 residues. Unmatched junction bases numbered 2, after V lost 5 bases and J lost 9 bases. CDR3 amino acids: CASSRTSRELFF. The DNA of the CDR3 is TGTGCCAGCAGCCGGACTAGCCGGGAGCTGTTTTTT.

At least ten counts were recorded for this clonotype. This may stem from a read error, because a much larger clone lies one nucleotide away. The CDR3 sequence: CASSLGALNTESFF. CDR3 nucleotides: TGTGCCAGCAGTTTGGGAGCCCTGAACACTGAATCTTTCTTT. V usage is TRBV28 and J usage is TRBJ1-1; D remains unclear. The CDR3 sequence is 14 residues long. Germline-derived CDR1 and CDR2 are MDHEN and SYDVKM.

This chain uses TRBV12-3 or TRBV12-4 with TRBJ2-3; 10 bases agree with TRBD2. The V segment lost 3 bases and the J segment 0 bases; nucleotides outside the gene matches: 12. CDR3 length equals 19 residues. CDR3 bases: TGTGCCAGCAGTTTCCGGACTAGCGGATACGGTGCTAGCACAGATACGCAGTATTTT. Encoded protein: CASSFRTSGYGASTDTQYF.

This clonotype showed up many times. J is TRBJ2-1 and V is TRBV11-3; D unclear. From germline, CDR1 is SGHNT and CDR2 YENEEA. The V end lost 0 bases, the J end lost 9 bases, and 6 bases lay between the germline ends. The length of the CDR3 is 12 residues. This CDR3 reads CASSLDGFEQFF. For the CDR3, the DNA is TGTGCCAGCAGCTTAGACGGTTTTGAGCAGTTCTTC.

The table lists this clonotype with many counts. The V and J genes are TRBV29-1 and TRBJ1-2; D uncertain. With 3 bases removed from V and 3 bases from J, the gap between germline ends came to 17 bases. The CDR3 has 15 amino acids. CDR1 and CDR2 (germline): SQVTM, ANQGSEA. This CDR3 reads CSVDPGEAGYYGYTF. The CDR3 DNA follows: TGCAGCGTTGACCCTGGGGAGGCAGGATACTATGGCTACACCTTC.

This clonotype was observed many times. The V gene is TRBV29-1, the J gene TRBJ2-1, with D uncertain. V dropped 5 bases and J dropped 2 bases, with 7 bases sitting between them. The germline V gene encodes CDR1 SQVTM and CDR2 ANQGSEA. The CDR3 extends over 12 amino acids. The CDR3 region has the DNA TGCAGCGTTAAAAGGGCCTACAATGAGCAGTTCTTC. This translates into CSVKRAYNEQFF.

The genes are TRBV29-1 and TRBJ1-1, with D perhaps TRBD1 (5 bases). Per the germline V gene, CDR1 is SQVTM and CDR2 is ANQGSEA. The germline V and J ends were trimmed by 0 bases and 10 bases, with 15 bases remaining between them. The CDR3 runs 13 residues. The CDR3 is CSVEDHGGNPAFF. The DNA for the CDR3 is TGCAGCGTTGAAGATCACGGGGGGAATCCAGCTTTCTTT.

This chain joins TRBV20-1 and TRBJ2-7, with 10 positions matching TRBD2. The CDR3 contains 13 residues. Germline CDR1 DFQATT, CDR2 SNEGSKA (reference sequence). V trimming: 6 bases; J trimming: 4 bases; junction bases outside the gene matches: 6. CDR3 residues: CSAKGLALYEQYF. CDR3 bases: TGCAGTGCCAAGGGACTAGCGCTGTACGAGCAGTACTTC.

Many counts were recorded for this clonotype. This chain links TRBV7-2 with TRBJ1-1, with no clear D. This CDR3 has 11 residues. Germline values: CDR1 SGHTA, CDR2 FQGNSA. The V end lost 5 bases, the J end lost 11 bases, and 12 bases lay between the germline ends. In DNA, the CDR3 is TGTGCCAGCAGCCTAGACGTCCGGGCTTTCTTT. It translates to CASSLDVRAFF.